The 2 T cell receptor beta chains reported below all come from one sample, sequenced in a study of T cell responses to AZD1222 COVID-19 vaccine. Measured with immunoSEQ multiplex PCR; TCRdb has only the in-frame clones, and not every one. The profile shows approximately 100,000 clones, 70% to 90% of them singletons. Source: peripheral blood, taken on day 0 of AZD1222 vaccination. Source of these receptors: an adult in good health.

This chain joins TRBV7-6 and TRBJ1-2, with D perhaps TRBD1 (6 bases). Looked up from germline, CDR1 is SGHVS and CDR2 is FNYEAQ. The CDR3 consists of 14 residues. V gave up 5 bases and J gave up 7 bases, with 17 bases separating them. The CDR3 sequence: CASSITRGAGGYTF. In nucleotides, the CDR3 is TGTGCCAGCAGCATAACGCGGGGGGCGGGTGGCTACACCTTC.

The DNA for the CDR3 is TGTGCCAGCAGCCAAGGGATAGGCTATGGCTACACCTTC. This translates into CASSQGIGYGYTF. The chain recombines TRBV5-8 with TRBJ1-2; the D is unclear. Deletions cut 4 bases from V and 4 bases from J, with 11 bases between. CDR3 length: 13 residues. The V gene's germline CDR1 is SGHTS and CDR2 YDEGEE.